This entry concerns a single T cell receptor beta chain. The antigen is unknown. The table came from immunoSEQ multiplex PCR; TCRdb's copy has only in-frame clones and leaves some out. The repertoire holds about 53,000 clones, with about 83% as singletons. Germline V lookup: CDR1 SGHTA, CDR2 FQGNSA. V was shortened by 8 bases and J by 1 base, with 11 bases between the two germline ends. The CDR3 consists of 13 residues. These data belong to a study of lymphopenia after photon versus proton radiotherapy. Points from the study as a whole: Oligoclonal CD8+ Temra expansion after nadir drove photon patients' diversity drop.

Sequenced material: peripheral blood, taken from a patient treated with photon-based radiotherapy. The TCR comes from a man aged 45-65 years with gastric cancer. This sequence joins TRBV7-2 and TRBJ2-5, with D perhaps matching TRBD2 (6 bases). The CDR3 coding sequence is TGTGCCAGCCGGGGGTCAGTCCAAGAGACCCAGTACTTC. It codes for CASRGSVQETQYF. The full variable domain, completed using reference TRBV7-2 and TRBJ2-5, is GAGVSQSPSNKVTEKGKDVELRCDPISGHTALYWYRQSLGQGLEFLIYFQGNSAPDKSGLPSDRFSAERTGGSVSTLTIQRTQQEDSAVYLCASRGSVQETQYFGPGTRLLVL.